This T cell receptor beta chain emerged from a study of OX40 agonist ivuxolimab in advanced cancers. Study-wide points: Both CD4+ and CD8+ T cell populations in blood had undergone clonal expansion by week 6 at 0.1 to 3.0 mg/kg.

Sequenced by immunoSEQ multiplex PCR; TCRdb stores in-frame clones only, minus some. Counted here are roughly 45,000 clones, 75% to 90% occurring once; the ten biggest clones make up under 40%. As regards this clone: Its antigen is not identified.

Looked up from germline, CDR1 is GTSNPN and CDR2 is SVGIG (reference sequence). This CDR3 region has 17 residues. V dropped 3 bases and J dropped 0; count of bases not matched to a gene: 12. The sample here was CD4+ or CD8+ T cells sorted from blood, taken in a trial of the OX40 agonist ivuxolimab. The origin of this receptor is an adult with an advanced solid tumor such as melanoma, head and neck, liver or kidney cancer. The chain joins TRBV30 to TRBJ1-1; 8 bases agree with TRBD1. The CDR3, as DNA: TGTGCCTGGAGCCGAGCCGGGACAGGAGCAATGAACACTGAAGCTTTCTTT. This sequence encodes CAWSRAGTGAMNTEAFF.